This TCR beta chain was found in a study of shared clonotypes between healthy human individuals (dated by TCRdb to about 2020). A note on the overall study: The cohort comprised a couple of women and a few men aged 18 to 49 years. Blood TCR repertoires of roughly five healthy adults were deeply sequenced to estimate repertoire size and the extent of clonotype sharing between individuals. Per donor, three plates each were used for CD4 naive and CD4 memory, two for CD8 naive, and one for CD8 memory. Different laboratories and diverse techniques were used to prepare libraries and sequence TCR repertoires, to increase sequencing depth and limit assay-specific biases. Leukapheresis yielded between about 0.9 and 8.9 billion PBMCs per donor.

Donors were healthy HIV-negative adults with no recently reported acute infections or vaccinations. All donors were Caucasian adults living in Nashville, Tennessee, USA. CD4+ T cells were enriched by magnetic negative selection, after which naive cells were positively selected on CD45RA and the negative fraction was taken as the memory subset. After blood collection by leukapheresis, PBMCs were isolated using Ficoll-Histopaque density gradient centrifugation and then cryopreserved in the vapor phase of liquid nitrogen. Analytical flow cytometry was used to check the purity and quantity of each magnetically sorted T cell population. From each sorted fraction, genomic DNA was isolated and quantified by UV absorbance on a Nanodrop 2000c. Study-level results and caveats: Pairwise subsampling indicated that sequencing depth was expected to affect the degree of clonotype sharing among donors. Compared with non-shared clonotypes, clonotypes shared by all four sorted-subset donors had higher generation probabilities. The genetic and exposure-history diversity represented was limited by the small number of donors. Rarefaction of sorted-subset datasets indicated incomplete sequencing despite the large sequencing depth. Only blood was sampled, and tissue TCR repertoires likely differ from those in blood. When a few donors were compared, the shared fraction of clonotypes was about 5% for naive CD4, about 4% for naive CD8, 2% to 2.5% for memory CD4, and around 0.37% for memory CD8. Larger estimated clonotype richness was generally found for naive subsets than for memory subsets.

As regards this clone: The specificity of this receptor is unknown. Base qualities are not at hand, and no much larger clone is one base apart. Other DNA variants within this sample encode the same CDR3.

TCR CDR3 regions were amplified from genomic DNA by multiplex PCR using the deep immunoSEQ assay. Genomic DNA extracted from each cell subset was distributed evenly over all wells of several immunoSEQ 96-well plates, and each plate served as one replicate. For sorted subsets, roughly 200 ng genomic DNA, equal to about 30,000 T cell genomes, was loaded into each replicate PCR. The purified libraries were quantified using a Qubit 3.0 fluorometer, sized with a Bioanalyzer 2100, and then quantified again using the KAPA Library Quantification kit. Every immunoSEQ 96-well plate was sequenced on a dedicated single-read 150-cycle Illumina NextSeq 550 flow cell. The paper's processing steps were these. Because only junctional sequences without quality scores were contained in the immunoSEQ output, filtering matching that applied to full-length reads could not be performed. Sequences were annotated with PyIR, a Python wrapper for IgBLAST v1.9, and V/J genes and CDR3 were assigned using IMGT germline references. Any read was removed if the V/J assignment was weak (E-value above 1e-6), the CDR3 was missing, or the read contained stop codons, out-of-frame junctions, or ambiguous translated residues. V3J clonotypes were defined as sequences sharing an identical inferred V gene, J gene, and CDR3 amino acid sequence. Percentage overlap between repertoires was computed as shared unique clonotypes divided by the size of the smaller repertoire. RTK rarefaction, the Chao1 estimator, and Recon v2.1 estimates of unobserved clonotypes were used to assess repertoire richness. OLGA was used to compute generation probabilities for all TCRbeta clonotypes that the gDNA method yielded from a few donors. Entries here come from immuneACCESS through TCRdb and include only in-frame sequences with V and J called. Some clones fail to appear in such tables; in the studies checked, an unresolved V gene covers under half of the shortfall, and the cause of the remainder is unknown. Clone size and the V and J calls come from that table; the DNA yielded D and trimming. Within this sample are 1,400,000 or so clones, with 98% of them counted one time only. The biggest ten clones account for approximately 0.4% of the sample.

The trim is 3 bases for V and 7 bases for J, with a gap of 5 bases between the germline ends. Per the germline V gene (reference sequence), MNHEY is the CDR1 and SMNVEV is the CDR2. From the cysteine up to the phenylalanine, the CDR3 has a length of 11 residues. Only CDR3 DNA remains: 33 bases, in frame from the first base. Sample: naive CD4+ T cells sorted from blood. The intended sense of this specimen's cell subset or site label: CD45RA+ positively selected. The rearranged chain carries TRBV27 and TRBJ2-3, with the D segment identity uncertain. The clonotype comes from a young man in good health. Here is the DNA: TGTGCCAGCAGTTTGGGTTATACGCAGTATTTT. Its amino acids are CASSLGYTQYF.